A selection of T cell receptor beta chains follows, all from one sample in a study of blood T cell repertoires in COVID-19. The repertoire was sequenced with immunoSEQ multiplex PCR; TCRdb's copy has only in-frame clones and lacks some. The sample has roughly 250,000 clones, about nine tenths seen once. The specimen sequenced was PBMCs or T cells enriched from blood (not recorded which). The receptors stem from a man aged 50 to 60 who had been exposed to COVID-19. Each CDR3 is given with its conserved first and last residue. The D gene is left open where the match is weak. Clone size appears in some rows only: once, few, many, or a class for an expanded clone.

J gene: TRBJ1-3
V gene: TRBV14
D gene: -
clone size: -
CDR3 protein: CASSQSSGQSLGIYF
CDR3 DNA: TGTGCCAGCAGCCAGAGCTCGGGACAATCTCTGGGCATATATTTT

J gene: TRBJ1-4
V gene: TRBV5-3
D gene: TRBD1
clone size: -
CDR3 protein: CARSLPLRTGITTNEKLFF
CDR3 DNA: TGTGCCAGAAGCCTCCCCCTGAGGACAGGGATAACGACTAATGAAAAACTGTTTTTT

J gene: TRBJ1-2
V gene: TRBV27
D gene: TRBD1
clone size: -
CDR3 protein: CASSPRTGWSYGYTF
CDR3 DNA: TGTGCCAGCAGTCCCCGGACAGGGTGGTCCTATGGCTACACCTTC

J gene: TRBJ1-2
V gene: TRBV5-1
D gene: -
clone size: -
CDR3 protein: CASSIDPQGRYGYTF
CDR3 DNA: TGCGCCAGCAGCATCGATCCCCAGGGGCGATATGGCTACACCTTC

J gene: TRBJ2-2
V gene: TRBV5-8
D gene: TRBD1
clone size: -
CDR3 protein: CASSWGQDPNTGELFF
CDR3 DNA: TGTGCCAGCAGCTGGGGACAGGACCCGAACACCGGGGAGCTGTTTTTT

J gene: TRBJ2-7
V gene: TRBV5-1
D gene: -
clone size: -
CDR3 protein: CASTRRGRELGGEQYF
CDR3 DNA: TGCGCCAGCACCCGTCGAGGCAGGGAACTTGGTGGCGAGCAGTACTTC

J gene: TRBJ1-1
V gene: TRBV7-3
D gene: TRBD1
clone size: -
CDR3 protein: CASSSTGVATEAFF
CDR3 DNA: TGTGCCAGCAGCTCGACAGGGGTGGCCACTGAAGCTTTCTTT

J gene: TRBJ1-3
V gene: TRBV30
D gene: -
clone size: -
CDR3 protein: CAWSVLPPRSGNTIYF
CDR3 DNA: TGTGCCTGGAGTGTACTCCCCCCACGCTCTGGAAACACCATATATTTT

J gene: TRBJ2-2
V gene: TRBV7-8
D gene: -
clone size: -
CDR3 protein: CASSWLIRGAANTGELFF
CDR3 DNA: TGTGCCAGCAGCTGGTTGATCAGGGGCGCTGCGAACACCGGGGAGCTGTTTTTT

J gene: TRBJ2-5
V gene: TRBV5-1
D gene: TRBD1
clone size: -
CDR3 protein: CASSLQGQGETQYF
CDR3 DNA: TGCGCCAGCAGCTTGCAGGGACAGGGAGAGACCCAGTACTTC

J gene: TRBJ1-3
V gene: TRBV5-1
D gene: -
clone size: -
CDR3 protein: CASSLGTPPSLFSSGNTIYF
CDR3 DNA: TGCGCCAGCAGCTTGGGAACGCCTCCATCACTCTTCTCCTCTGGAAACACCATATATTTT

J gene: TRBJ1-1
V gene: TRBV13
D gene: -
clone size: -
CDR3 protein: CASSPRENTEAFF
CDR3 DNA: TGTGCCAGCAGCCCACGCGAGAACACTGAAGCTTTCTTT

J gene: TRBJ1-1
V gene: TRBV12-3/TRBV12-4
D gene: -
clone size: -
CDR3 protein: CASFTTGLTEAFF
CDR3 DNA: TGTGCCAGCTTTACCACAGGGTTAACTGAAGCTTTCTTT

J gene: TRBJ1-2
V gene: TRBV5-1
D gene: TRBD1
clone size: -
CDR3 protein: CASSKDRGGHMGYGYTF
CDR3 DNA: TGCGCCAGCAGCAAAGACAGGGGAGGCCATATGGGCTATGGCTACACCTTC

J gene: TRBJ1-2
V gene: TRBV19
D gene: -
clone size: -
CDR3 protein: CASSADSYYGYTF
CDR3 DNA: TGTGCCAGTAGTGCCGACAGCTACTATGGCTACACCTTC

J gene: TRBJ2-1
V gene: TRBV28
D gene: -
clone size: -
CDR3 protein: CASSPRGEQFF
CDR3 DNA: TGTGCCAGCAGTCCCCGGGGGGAGCAGTTCTTC

J gene: TRBJ2-3
V gene: TRBV5-1
D gene: -
clone size: -
CDR3 protein: CASSLGRSTDTQYF
CDR3 DNA: TGCGCCAGCAGCTTGGGGCGGAGCACAGATACGCAGTATTTT

J gene: TRBJ2-7
V gene: TRBV5-1
D gene: -
clone size: once
CDR3 protein: CASSLAGWETYEQYF
CDR3 DNA: TGCGCCAGCAGCTTGGCGGGTTGGGAGACCTACGAGCAGTACTTC

J gene: TRBJ1-1
V gene: TRBV11-2
D gene: TRBD1
clone size: -
CDR3 protein: CASSSGTELSEAFF
CDR3 DNA: TGTGCCAGCAGTTCCGGGACAGAGCTCTCTGAAGCTTTCTTT

J gene: TRBJ2-7
V gene: TRBV9
D gene: TRBD1
clone size: -
CDR3 protein: CASSVGGQSNEQYF
CDR3 DNA: TGTGCCAGCAGCGTAGGGGGACAGTCTAATGAGCAGTACTTC

J gene: TRBJ2-2
V gene: TRBV7-2
D gene: -
clone size: -
CDR3 protein: CASSLVWTPNTGELFF
CDR3 DNA: TGTGCCAGCAGCTTAGTCTGGACACCAAACACCGGGGAGCTGTTTTTT

J gene: TRBJ1-2
V gene: TRBV24-1
D gene: TRBD1
clone size: -
CDR3 protein: CATSGDNRGNYGYTF
CDR3 DNA: TGTGCCACCAGTGGTGATAACAGGGGGAACTATGGCTACACCTTC

J gene: TRBJ2-2
V gene: TRBV5-4
D gene: TRBD2
clone size: once
CDR3 protein: CASSPSPGGSWTGELFF
CDR3 DNA: TGTGCCAGCAGCCCCTCCCCTGGCGGGAGTTGGACCGGGGAGCTGTTTTTT

J gene: TRBJ2-2
V gene: TRBV28
D gene: TRBD1
clone size: -
CDR3 protein: CASSLSQGVYTGELFF
CDR3 DNA: TGTGCCAGCAGTTTATCACAGGGGGTGTACACCGGGGAGCTGTTTTTT

J gene: TRBJ1-4
V gene: TRBV2
D gene: TRBD1
clone size: -
CDR3 protein: CASAMVTGLYEKLFF
CDR3 DNA: TGTGCCAGCGCCATGGTGACAGGGCTTTATGAAAAACTGTTTTTT

J gene: TRBJ2-1
V gene: TRBV9
D gene: -
clone size: -
CDR3 protein: CASSVVGRGGLNEQFF
CDR3 DNA: TGTGCCAGCAGCGTAGTGGGTAGGGGAGGTTTGAATGAGCAGTTCTTC

J gene: TRBJ2-4
V gene: TRBV10-2
D gene: TRBD2
clone size: once
CDR3 protein: CASSVLAGGAKNIQYF
CDR3 DNA: TGCGCCAGCAGTGTTCTAGCGGGGGGAGCCAAAAACATTCAGTACTTC

J gene: TRBJ1-1
V gene: TRBV5-1
D gene: -
clone size: -
CDR3 protein: CASSLRGANTEAFF
CDR3 DNA: TGCGCCAGCTCCCTCCGGGGGGCCAACACTGAAGCTTTCTTT

J gene: TRBJ1-1
V gene: TRBV7-3
D gene: TRBD1
clone size: once
CDR3 protein: CASSRPDRDSEAFF
CDR3 DNA: TGTGCCAGCAGCAGACCCGACAGGGACTCTGAAGCTTTCTTT

J gene: TRBJ2-2
V gene: TRBV3-1/TRBV3-2
D gene: TRBD2
clone size: -
CDR3 protein: CASSGTSGSFGELFF
CDR3 DNA: TGTGCCAGCAGCGGGACTAGCGGGAGTTTCGGGGAGCTGTTTTTT

J gene: TRBJ2-3
V gene: TRBV6-5
D gene: TRBD2
clone size: -
CDR3 protein: CASSLAGAEGTQYF
CDR3 DNA: TGTGCCAGCAGCCTAGCGGGTGCGGAGGGTACGCAGTATTTT

J gene: TRBJ1-1
V gene: TRBV19
D gene: TRBD1
clone size: -
CDR3 protein: CASSNRGSDTEAFF
CDR3 DNA: TGTGCCAGTAGTAACAGGGGGTCCGACACTGAAGCTTTCTTT

J gene: TRBJ1-3
V gene: TRBV5-1
D gene: -
clone size: -
CDR3 protein: CASSLRDGSSGNTIYF
CDR3 DNA: TGCGCCAGCAGCTTGAGGGACGGGAGCTCTGGAAACACCATATATTTT

J gene: TRBJ1-5
V gene: TRBV2
D gene: -
clone size: -
CDR3 protein: CASSEEGPDNQPQHF
CDR3 DNA: TGTGCCAGCAGTGAGGAGGGCCCTGACAATCAGCCCCAGCATTTT

J gene: TRBJ2-1
V gene: TRBV7-9
D gene: -
clone size: -
CDR3 protein: CASSLGTYNEQFF
CDR3 DNA: TGTGCCAGCAGCTTGGGGACTTACAATGAGCAGTTCTTC

J gene: TRBJ2-1
V gene: TRBV9
D gene: -
clone size: -
CDR3 protein: CASSSSRGTINEQFF
CDR3 DNA: TGTGCCAGCAGCTCCTCCCGAGGTACAATCAATGAGCAGTTCTTC

J gene: TRBJ2-7
V gene: TRBV14
D gene: TRBD1
clone size: -
CDR3 protein: CASSPRPGQTSYEQYF
CDR3 DNA: TGTGCCAGCAGCCCCCGCCCGGGACAGACCTCCTACGAGCAGTACTTC

J gene: TRBJ1-5
V gene: TRBV15
D gene: TRBD1
clone size: -
CDR3 protein: CATSREQGAGQPQHF
CDR3 DNA: TGTGCCACCAGCAGGGAGCAGGGGGCTGGTCAGCCCCAGCATTTT

J gene: TRBJ1-1
V gene: TRBV28
D gene: -
clone size: -
CDR3 protein: CASSLRAFEAFF
CDR3 DNA: TGTGCCAGCAGCTTGAGGGCCTTTGAAGCTTTCTTT

J gene: TRBJ2-1
V gene: TRBV14
D gene: -
clone size: -
CDR3 protein: CASSQDSGDWEQFF
CDR3 DNA: TGTGCCAGCAGCCAAGATTCAGGGGATTGGGAGCAGTTCTTC

J gene: TRBJ1-1
V gene: TRBV6-5
D gene: -
clone size: -
CDR3 protein: CASRQGFDTEAFF
CDR3 DNA: TGTGCCAGCAGACAGGGATTTGACACTGAAGCTTTCTTT

J gene: TRBJ2-1
V gene: TRBV19
D gene: -
clone size: -
CDR3 protein: CASSLHSGTPRDEQFF
CDR3 DNA: TGTGCCAGTAGTCTCCACTCGGGGACTCCAAGGGATGAGCAGTTCTTC